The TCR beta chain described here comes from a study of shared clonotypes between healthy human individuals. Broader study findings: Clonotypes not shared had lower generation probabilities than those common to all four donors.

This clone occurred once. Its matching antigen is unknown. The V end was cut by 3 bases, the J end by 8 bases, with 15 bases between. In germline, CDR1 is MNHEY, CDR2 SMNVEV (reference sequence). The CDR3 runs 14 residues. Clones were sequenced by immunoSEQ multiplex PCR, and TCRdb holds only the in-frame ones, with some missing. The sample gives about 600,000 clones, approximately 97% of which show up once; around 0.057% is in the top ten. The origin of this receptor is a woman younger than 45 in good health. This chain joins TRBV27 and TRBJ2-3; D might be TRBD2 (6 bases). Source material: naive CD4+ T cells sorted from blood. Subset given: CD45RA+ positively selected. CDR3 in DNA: TGTGCCAGCAGTTTGGGGCGGGAATTCGCTACGCAGTATTTT. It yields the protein CASSLGREFATQYF.